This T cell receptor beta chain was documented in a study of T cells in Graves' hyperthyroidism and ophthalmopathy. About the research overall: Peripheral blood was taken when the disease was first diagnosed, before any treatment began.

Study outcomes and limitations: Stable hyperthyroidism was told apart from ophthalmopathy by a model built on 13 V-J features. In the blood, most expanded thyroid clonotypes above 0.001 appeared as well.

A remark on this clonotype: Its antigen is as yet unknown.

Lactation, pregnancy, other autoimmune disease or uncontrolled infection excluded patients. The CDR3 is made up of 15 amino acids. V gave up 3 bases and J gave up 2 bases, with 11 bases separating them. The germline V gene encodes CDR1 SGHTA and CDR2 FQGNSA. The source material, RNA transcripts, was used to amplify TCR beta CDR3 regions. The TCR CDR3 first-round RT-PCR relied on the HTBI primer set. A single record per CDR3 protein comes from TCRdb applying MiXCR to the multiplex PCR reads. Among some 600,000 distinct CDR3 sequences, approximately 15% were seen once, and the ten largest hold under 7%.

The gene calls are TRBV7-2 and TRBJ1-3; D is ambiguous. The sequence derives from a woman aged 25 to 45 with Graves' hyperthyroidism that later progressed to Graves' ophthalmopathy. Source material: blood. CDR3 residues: CASSLPGLTGNTIYF. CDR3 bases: TGTGCCAGCAGCTTGCCCGGGCTCACTGGAAACACCATATATTTT.